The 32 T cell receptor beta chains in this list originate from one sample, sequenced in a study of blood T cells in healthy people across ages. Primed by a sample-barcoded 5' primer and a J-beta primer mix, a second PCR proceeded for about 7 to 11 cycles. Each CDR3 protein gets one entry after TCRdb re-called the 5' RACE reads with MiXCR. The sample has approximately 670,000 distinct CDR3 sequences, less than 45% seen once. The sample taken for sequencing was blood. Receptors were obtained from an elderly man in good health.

The CDR3 sequence: CASRFQSIKGSPLHF. CDR3 bases: TGTGCCAGCAGGTTCCAGAGTATTAAAGGTTCACCCCTCCACTTT. The gene calls are TRBV28 and TRBJ1-6; D call uncertain. The CDR3 extends over 15 amino acids. CDR1 and CDR2 (germline): MDHEN, SYDVKM. Deletions cut 6 bases from V and 9 bases from J, with 18 bases between.

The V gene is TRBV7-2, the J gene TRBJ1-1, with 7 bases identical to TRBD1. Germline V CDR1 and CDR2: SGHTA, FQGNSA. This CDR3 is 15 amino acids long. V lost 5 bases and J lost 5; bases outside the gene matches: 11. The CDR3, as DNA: TGTGCCAGCAGCCCCTGGACAGGCGGCCCGACTGAAGCTTTCTTT. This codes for CASSPWTGGPTEAFF.

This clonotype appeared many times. The CDR3 is CASSFYRGASTDTQYF. CDR3 DNA sequence: TGCGCCAGCAGCTTCTATAGGGGGGCCAGCACAGATACGCAGTATTTT. The chain uses TRBV5-1 and TRBJ2-3, with D perhaps assigned TRBD1 or TRBD2 (6 bases each). This CDR3 is built from 16 residues. Germline CDR1 SGHRS, CDR2 YFSETQ. The V gene lost 2 bases and the J gene lost 0 bases, with 13 bases spanning the gap.

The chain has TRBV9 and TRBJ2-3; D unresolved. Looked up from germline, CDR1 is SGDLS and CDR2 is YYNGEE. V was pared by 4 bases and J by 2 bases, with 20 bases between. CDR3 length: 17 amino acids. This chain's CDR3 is CASSPQWGNKATDTQYF. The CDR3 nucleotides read TGTGCCAGCAGCCCCCAGTGGGGTAACAAAGCCACAGATACGCAGTATTTT.

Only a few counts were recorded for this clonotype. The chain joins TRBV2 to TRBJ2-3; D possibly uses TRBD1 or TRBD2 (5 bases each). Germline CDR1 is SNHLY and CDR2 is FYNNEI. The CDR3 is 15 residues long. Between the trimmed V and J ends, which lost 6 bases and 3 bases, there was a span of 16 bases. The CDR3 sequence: CASRGTSLGTDTQYF. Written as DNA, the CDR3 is TGTGCCAGCAGAGGGACCAGTCTCGGTACAGATACGCAGTATTTT. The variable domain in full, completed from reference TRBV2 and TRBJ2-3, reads EPEVTQTPSHQVTQMGQEVILRCVPISNHLYFYWYRQILGQKVEFLVSFYNNEISEKSEIFDDQFSVERPDGSNFTLKIRSTKLEDSAMYFCASRGTSLGTDTQYFGPGTRLTVL.

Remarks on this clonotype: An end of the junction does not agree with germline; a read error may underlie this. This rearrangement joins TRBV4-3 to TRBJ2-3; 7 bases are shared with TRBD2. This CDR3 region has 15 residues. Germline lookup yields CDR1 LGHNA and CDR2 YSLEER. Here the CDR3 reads CASNAGGGSTDTEYF. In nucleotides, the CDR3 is TGCGCCAGCAACGCAGGCGGGGGAAGCACAGATACGGAGTATTTT.

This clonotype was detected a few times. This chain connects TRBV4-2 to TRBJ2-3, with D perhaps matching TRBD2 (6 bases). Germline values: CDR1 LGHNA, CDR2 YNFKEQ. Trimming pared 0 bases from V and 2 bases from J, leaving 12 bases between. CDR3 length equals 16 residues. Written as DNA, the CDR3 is TGTGCCAGCAGCCAAGAGCCGGGACTTATCACAGATACGCAGTATTTT. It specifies CASSQEPGLITDTQYF.

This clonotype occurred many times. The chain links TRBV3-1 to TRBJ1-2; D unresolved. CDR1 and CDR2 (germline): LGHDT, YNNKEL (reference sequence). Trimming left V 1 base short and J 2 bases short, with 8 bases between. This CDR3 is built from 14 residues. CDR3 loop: CASSQGAGNYGYTF. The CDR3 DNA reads TGTGCCAGCAGCCAAGGAGCAGGCAACTATGGCTACACCTTC.

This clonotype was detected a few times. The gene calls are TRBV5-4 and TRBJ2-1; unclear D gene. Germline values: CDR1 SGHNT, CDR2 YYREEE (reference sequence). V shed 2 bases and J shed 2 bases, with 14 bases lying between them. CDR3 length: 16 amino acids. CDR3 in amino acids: CASSLGNPAAYNEQFF. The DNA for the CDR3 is TGTGCCAGCAGCTTAGGAAATCCGGCGGCCTACAATGAGCAGTTCTTC. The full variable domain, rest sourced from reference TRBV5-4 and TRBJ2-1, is ETGVTQSPTHLIKTRGQQVTLRCSSQSGHNTVSWYQQALGQGPQFIFQYYREEENGRGNFPPRFSGLQFPNYSSELNVNALELDDSALYLCASSLGNPAAYNEQFFGPGTRLTVL.

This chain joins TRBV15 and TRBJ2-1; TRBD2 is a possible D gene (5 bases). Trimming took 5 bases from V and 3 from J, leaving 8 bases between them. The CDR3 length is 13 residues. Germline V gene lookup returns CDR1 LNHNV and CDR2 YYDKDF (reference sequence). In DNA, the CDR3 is TGTGCCACCAGCCCGGGGTACTACAATGAGCAGTTCTTC. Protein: CATSPGYYNEQFF.

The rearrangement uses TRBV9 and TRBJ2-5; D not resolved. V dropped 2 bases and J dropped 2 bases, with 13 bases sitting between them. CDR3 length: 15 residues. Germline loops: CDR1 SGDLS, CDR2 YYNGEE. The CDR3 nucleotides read TGTGCCAGCAGCGTTATGGCTTTGGGACAAGAGACCCAGTACTTC. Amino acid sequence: CASSVMALGQETQYF.

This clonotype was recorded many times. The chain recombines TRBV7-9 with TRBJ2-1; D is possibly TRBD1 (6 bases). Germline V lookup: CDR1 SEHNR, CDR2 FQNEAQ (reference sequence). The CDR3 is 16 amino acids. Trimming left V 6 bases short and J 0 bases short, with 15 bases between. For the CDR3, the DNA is TGTGCCAGCAGTAAAAGGACAGTAAGCTCCTACAATGAGCAGTTCTTC. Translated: CASSKRTVSSYNEQFF.

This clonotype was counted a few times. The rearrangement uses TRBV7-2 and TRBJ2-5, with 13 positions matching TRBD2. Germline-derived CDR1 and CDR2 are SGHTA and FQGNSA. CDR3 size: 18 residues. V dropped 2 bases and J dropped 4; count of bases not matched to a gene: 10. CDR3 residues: CASSLIRRLAGGIETQYF. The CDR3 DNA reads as TGTGCCAGCAGCTTAATTAGACGACTAGCGGGGGGAATAGAGACCCAGTACTTC. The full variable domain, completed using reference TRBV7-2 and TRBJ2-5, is GAGVSQSPSNKVTEKGKDVELRCDPISGHTALYWYRQSLGQGLEFLIYFQGNSAPDKSGLPSDRFSAERTGGSVSTLTIQRTQQEDSAVYLCASSLIRRLAGGIETQYFGPGTRLLVL.

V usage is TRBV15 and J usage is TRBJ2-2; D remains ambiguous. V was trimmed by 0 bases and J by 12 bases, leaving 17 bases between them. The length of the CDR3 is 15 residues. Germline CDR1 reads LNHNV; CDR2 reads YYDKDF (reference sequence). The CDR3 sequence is CATSRDRTAYVKLFF. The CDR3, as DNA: TGTGCCACCAGCAGAGATCGGACCGCCTATGTAAAGCTGTTTTTT.

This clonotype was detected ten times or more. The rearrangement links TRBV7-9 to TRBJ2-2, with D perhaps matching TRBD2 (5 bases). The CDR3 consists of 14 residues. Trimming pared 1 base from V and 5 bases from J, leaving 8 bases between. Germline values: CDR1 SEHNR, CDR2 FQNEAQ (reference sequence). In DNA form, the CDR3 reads TGTGCCAGCAGCTTAGGTAGCGAAACCGGGGAGCTGTTTTTT. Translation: CASSLGSETGELFF.

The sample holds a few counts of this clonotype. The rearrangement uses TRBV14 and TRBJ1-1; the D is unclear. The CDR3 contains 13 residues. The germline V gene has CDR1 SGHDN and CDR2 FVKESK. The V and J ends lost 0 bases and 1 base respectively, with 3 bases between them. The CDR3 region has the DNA TGTGCCAGCAGCCAAGATTGGAACACTGAAGCTTTCTTT. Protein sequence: CASSQDWNTEAFF.

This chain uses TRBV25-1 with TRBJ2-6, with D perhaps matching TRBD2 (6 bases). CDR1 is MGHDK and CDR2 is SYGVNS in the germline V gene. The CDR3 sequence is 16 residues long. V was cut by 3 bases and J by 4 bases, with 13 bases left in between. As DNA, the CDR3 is TGTGCCAGCAGTGAGCTCGGGGGTCCAGGGGCCAACGTCCTGACTTTC. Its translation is CASSELGGPGANVLTF.

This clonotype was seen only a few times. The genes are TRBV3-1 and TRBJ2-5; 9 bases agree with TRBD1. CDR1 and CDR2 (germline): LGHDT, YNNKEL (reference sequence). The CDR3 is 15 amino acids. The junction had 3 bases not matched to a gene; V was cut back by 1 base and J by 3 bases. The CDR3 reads CASSQGDRVEETQYF. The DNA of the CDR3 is TGTGCCAGCAGCCAAGGGGACAGGGTGGAAGAGACCCAGTACTTC.

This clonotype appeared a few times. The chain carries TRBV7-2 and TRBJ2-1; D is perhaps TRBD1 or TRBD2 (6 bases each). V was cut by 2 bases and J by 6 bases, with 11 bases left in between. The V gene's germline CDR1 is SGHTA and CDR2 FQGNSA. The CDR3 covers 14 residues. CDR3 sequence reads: CASSLKGGANEQFF. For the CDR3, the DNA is TGTGCCAGCAGCTTAAAGGGGGGTGCCAATGAGCAGTTCTTC.

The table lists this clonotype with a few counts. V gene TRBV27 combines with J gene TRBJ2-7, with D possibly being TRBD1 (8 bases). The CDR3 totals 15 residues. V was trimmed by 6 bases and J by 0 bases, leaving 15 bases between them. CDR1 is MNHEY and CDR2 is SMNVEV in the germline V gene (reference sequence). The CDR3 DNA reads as TGTGCCAGCAGAAAACAGGGGGGGGGCTCCTACGAGCAGTACTTC. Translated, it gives CASRKQGGGSYEQYF.

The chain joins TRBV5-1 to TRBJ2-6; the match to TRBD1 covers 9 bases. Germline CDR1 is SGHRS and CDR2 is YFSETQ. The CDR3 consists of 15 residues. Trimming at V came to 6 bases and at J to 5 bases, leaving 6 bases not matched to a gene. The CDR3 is CASKGTGTWANVLTF. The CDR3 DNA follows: TGCGCCAGCAAGGGGACAGGGACGTGGGCCAACGTCCTGACTTTC.

DNA of the CDR3: TGCGCCAGCAGCCAAGATAGGACCCGCACAGATACGCAGTATTTT. This sequence encodes CASSQDRTRTDTQYF. The rearrangement links TRBV4-3 to TRBJ2-3, with D uncertain. This CDR3 spans 15 amino acids. Trimming cost V 0 bases and J 1 base, with 8 bases left between them. The V gene's germline CDR1 is LGHNA and CDR2 YSLEER.

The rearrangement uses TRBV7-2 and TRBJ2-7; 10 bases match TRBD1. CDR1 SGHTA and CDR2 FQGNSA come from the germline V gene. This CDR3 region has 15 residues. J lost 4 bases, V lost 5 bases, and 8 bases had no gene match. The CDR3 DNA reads TGTGCCAGCAGCCGTGGACAGGGGGATCTTTACGAGCAGTACTTC. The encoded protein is CASSRGQGDLYEQYF.

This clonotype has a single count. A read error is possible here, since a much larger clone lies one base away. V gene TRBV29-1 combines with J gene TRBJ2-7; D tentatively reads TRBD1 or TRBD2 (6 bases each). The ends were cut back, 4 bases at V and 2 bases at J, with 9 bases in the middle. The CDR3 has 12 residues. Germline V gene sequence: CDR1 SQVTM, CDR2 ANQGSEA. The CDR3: CSVGRGPYEQYF. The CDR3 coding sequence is TGCAGCGTTGGACGGGGGCCCTACGAGCAGTACTTC.

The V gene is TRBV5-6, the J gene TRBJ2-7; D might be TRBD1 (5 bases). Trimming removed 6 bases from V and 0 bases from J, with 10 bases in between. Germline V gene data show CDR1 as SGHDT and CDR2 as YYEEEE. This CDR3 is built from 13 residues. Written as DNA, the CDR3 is TGTGCCAGCATCCAGGGCAGCTCCTACGAGCAGTACTTC. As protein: CASIQGSSYEQYF. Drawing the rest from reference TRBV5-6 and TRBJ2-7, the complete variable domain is DAGVTQSPTHLIKTRGQQVTLRCSPKSGHDTVSWYQQALGQGPQFIFQYYEEEERQRGNFPDRFSGHQFPNYSSELNVNALLLGDSALYLCASIQGSSYEQYFGPGTRLTVT.

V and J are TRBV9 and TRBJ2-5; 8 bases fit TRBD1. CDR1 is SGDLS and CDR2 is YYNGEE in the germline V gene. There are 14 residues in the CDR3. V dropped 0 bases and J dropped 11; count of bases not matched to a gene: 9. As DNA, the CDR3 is TGTGCCAGCAGCGTAGACCAGGGGGCTCGAGAGCAGTACTTC. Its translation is CASSVDQGAREQYF.

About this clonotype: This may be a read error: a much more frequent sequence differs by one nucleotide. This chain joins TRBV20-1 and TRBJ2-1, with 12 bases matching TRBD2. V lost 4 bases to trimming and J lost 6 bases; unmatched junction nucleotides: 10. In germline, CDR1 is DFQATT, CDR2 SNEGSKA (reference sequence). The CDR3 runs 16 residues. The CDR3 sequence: CSAKRTSGVFINEQFF. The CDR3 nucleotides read TGCAGTGCTAAAAGGACTAGCGGGGTATTTATCAATGAGCAGTTCTTC.

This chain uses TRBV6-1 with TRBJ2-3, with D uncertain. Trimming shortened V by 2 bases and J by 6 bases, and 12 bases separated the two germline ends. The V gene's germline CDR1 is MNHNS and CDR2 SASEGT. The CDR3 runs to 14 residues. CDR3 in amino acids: CASSESTFRDTQYF. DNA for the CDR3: TGTGCCAGCAGTGAATCCACCTTCAGGGATACGCAGTATTTT.

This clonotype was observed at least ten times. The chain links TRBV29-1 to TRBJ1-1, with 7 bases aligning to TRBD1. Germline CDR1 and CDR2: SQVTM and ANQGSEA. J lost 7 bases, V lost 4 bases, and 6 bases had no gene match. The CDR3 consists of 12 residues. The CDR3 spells CSVVRWDSEAFF. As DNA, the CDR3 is TGCAGCGTTGTTAGGTGGGACAGTGAAGCTTTCTTT.

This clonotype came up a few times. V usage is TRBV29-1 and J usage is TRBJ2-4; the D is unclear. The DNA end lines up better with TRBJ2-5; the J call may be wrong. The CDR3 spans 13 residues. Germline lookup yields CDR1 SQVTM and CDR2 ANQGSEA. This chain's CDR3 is CSVEKVFKETQYF. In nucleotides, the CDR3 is TGCAGCGTTGAAAAGGTGTTCAAGGAGACCCAGTACTTC.

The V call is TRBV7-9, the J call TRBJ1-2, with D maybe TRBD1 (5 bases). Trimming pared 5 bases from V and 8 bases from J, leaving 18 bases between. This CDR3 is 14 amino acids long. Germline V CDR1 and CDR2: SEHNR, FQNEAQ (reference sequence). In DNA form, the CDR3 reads TGTGCCAGCAGCCTCCGGGACGCCCGCGGCGGCTACACCTTC. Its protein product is CASSLRDARGGYTF.

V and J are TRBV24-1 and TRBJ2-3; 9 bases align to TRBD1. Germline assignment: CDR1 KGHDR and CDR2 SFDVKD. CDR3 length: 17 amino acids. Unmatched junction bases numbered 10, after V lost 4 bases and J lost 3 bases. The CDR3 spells CATSDHSGTGSTDTQYF. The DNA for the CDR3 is TGTGCCACCAGTGACCATTCCGGGACAGGGAGTACAGATACGCAGTATTTT.